The next 26 T cell receptor beta chains were all read from a single sample in a study of CD8+CD57+ T cells in acquired aplastic anemia. Genomic DNA served as template for TCR beta VDJ and CDR3 profiling. TCRdb passed the reads through MiXCR, listing each CDR3 protein once. The table includes 200,000 to 250,000 distinct CDR3 sequences, around 49% detected once. All sequencing subjects had displayed CD8+CD57+ cell expansion on flow cytometry. The specimen was sorted CD4+, CD8+, or CD8+CD57+ T cells (not recorded which) from PBMCs. These TCRs come from a human donor with aplastic anemia.

V gene TRBV20-1 combines with J gene TRBJ1-1; tentative D call: TRBD1 (6 bases). The V gene's germline CDR1 is DFQATT and CDR2 SNEGSKA (reference sequence). There are 13 residues in the CDR3. V was pared by 1 base and J by 5 bases, with 11 bases between. The CDR3 is CSARAGGPTEAFF. The CDR3 DNA reads TGCAGTGCTAGAGCGGGGGGGCCGACTGAAGCTTTCTTT.

This clonotype was counted at least ten times. This chain uses TRBV6-1 with TRBJ1-4, with 8 positions matching TRBD1. With V trimmed by 5 bases and J by 3 bases, 5 bases remained unmatched. Looked up from germline, CDR1 is MNHNS and CDR2 is SASEGT. There are 15 residues in the CDR3. For the CDR3, the DNA is TGTGCCAGCAGTCCTGGACAGGGACCTAATGAAAAACTGTTTTTT. Protein product: CASSPGQGPNEKLFF.

Concerning this clonotype itself: It may be a read error: a sequence one base away is much more abundant. The V and J genes are TRBV5-6 and TRBJ1-4, with D uncertain. The CDR3 length is 14 residues. Germline V gives CDR1 SGHDT, CDR2 YYEEEE. With 0 bases removed from V and 10 bases from J, the gap between germline ends came to 13 bases. In nucleotides, the CDR3 is TGTGCCAGCAGCTTGGATGGGCCCAGTGGAAAACTGTTTTTT. Its protein is CASSLDGPSGKLFF.

This clonotype occurred many times. The genes are TRBV5-1 and TRBJ1-1, with TRBD1 as a possible D gene (5 bases). Trimming took off 4 bases at V and 4 bases at J, with 11 bases between the two ends. The germline CDR1 and CDR2 sequences are SGHRS and YFSETQ. The CDR3 extends over 13 amino acids. The CDR3 loop is CASSQLGATEAFF. Here the CDR3 DNA reads TGCGCCAGCAGCCAGCTAGGGGCCACTGAAGCTTTCTTT.

The rearrangement uses TRBV6-5 and TRBJ2-7, with D unresolved. The germline V and J ends were trimmed by 3 bases and 0 bases, with 9 bases remaining between them. Germline V gene lookup returns CDR1 MNHEY and CDR2 SVGAGI. The CDR3 is 14 amino acids. CDR3 bases: TGTGCCAGCAGTTATCGGGCCGTCTCCTACGAGCAGTACTTC. The encoded protein is CASSYRAVSYEQYF.

The chain links TRBV5-1 to TRBJ2-3, with 9 bases matching TRBD1. This CDR3 is 15 amino acids long. Germline V lookup: CDR1 SGHRS, CDR2 YFSETQ. Losses at the gene ends were 5 bases for V and 0 bases for J; bases not matched to a gene: 4. The CDR3 loop is CASSTGTGSTDTQYF. The CDR3 coding sequence is TGCGCCAGCAGTACCGGGACAGGGAGCACAGATACGCAGTATTTT.

This clonotype was observed at least ten times. This chain uses TRBV11-3 with TRBJ2-5, with 10 bases fitting TRBD2. CDR1 and CDR2 (germline): SGHNT, YENEEA. The CDR3 is 16 residues long. J lost 1 base, V lost 1 base, and 3 bases had no gene match. The CDR3 region has the DNA TGTGCCAGCAGCTTAGGGGTAGCGGGGGGCCAAGAGACCCAGTACTTC. Its protein product is CASSLGVAGGQETQYF.

This sequence joins TRBV7-9 and TRBJ1-5; TRBD1 matches at 7 bases. The V gene's germline CDR1 is SEHNR and CDR2 FQNEAQ (reference sequence). The CDR3 covers 15 residues. V trimming: 4 bases; J trimming: 0 bases; junction bases outside the gene matches: 3. The CDR3 region is CASSSGQPSNQPQHF. CDR3 DNA sequence: TGTGCCAGCAGCTCGGGACAGCCTAGCAATCAGCCCCAGCATTTT.

In this sample, this clonotype turned up many times. The V call is TRBV2, the J call TRBJ1-5; TRBD1 matches at 10 bases. Trimming removed 6 bases from V and 1 base from J; junction bases left unmatched: 3. The germline V gene has CDR1 SNHLY and CDR2 FYNNEI. The CDR3 is made up of 15 amino acids. DNA for the CDR3: TGTGCCAGCAGATTGGGACAGGGGAGCAATCAGCCCCAGCATTTT. This encodes CASRLGQGSNQPQHF.

In its sample, this clonotype was seen many times. The rearrangement uses TRBV19 and TRBJ2-7; D might be TRBD1 or TRBD2, each matching 5 bases. Deletions cut 2 bases from V and 8 bases from J, with 19 bases between. The CDR3 has 15 amino acids. From germline, CDR1 is LNHDA and CDR2 SQIVND (reference sequence). CDR3 nucleotides: TGTGCCAGTAGTATATCCAGGGTGGGAGCGTCGAAGCAGTACTTC. Protein: CASSISRVGASKQYF.

Of note for this clonotype: A much bigger clone sits one base away, suggesting this may be a read error. V is TRBV20-1 and J is TRBJ2-7; 9 nucleotides line up with TRBD1. This CDR3 has 18 amino acids. The germline gives CDR1 DFQATT, CDR2 SNEGSKA (reference sequence). DNA for the CDR3: TGCAGTGCTAGAGATTGGGACAGGGACCACTACCAAACCTACGGGCAGTACTTC. Protein sequence: CSARDWDRDHYQTYGQYF.

This clonotype was counted many times. J is TRBJ2-7 and V is TRBV11-3; TRBD2 aligns across 10 bases. Germline trimming cut 5 bases from V and 4 bases from J; bases unmatched to any gene: 8. The CDR3 length is 15 residues. The V gene's germline CDR1 is SGHNT and CDR2 YENEEA. The CDR3 DNA reads TGTGCCAGCAGCCTCTATACTAGCGGGGCATACGAGCAGTACTTC. Protein product: CASSLYTSGAYEQYF.

This clonotype was observed many times. This chain uses TRBV7-6 with TRBJ1-4; 9 nucleotides line up with TRBD1. Germline CDR1 SGHVS, CDR2 FNYEAQ. The CDR3 consists of 19 residues. Trimming at V came to 1 base and at J to 2 bases, leaving 11 bases not matched to a gene. The CDR3 nucleotides are TGTGCCAGCAGCTTAGGAAGGTGGAGGACAGGGGCCACTAATGAAAAACTGTTTTTT. It encodes CASSLGRWRTGATNEKLFF.

This clonotype was observed at least ten times. The chain uses TRBV6-5 and TRBJ2-1, with 8 bases fitting TRBD2. The CDR3 sequence is 14 residues long. Losses at the gene ends were 6 bases for V and 7 bases for J; bases not matched to a gene: 8. Germline CDR1 is MNHEY and CDR2 is SVGAGI. CDR3 residues: CASRPGLVRNEQFF. For the CDR3, the DNA is TGTGCCAGCAGACCGGGACTAGTCAGGAATGAGCAGTTCTTC.

This clonotype was seen a handful of times. The rearrangement uses TRBV6-1 and TRBJ1-3; D is perhaps TRBD1 (6 bases). V was cut by 10 bases and J by 2 bases, with 12 bases left in between. Germline V CDR1 and CDR2: MNHNS, SASEGT. This CDR3 is 13 amino acids long. The CDR3 loop reads CATPDRAGNTIYF. CDR3 bases: TGTGCCACCCCGGACAGAGCTGGAAACACCATATATTTT.

This clonotype was seen more than once but under ten times. A junction boundary mismatches the germline segment, possibly from a read error. The rearrangement uses TRBV9 and TRBJ1-3; D is perhaps TRBD1 (6 bases). The CDR3 sequence is 18 residues long. Germline lookup yields CDR1 SGDLS and CDR2 YYNGEE. The CDR3 nucleotides read TGTGCCAGCGGCGTAGGGGGGGGAGGGGGAGGCTCTGGAAACACCATATATTTT. Encoded protein: CASGVGGGGGGSGNTIYF.

As for this clonotype: In this CDR3 the conserved last residue, phenylalanine or tryptophan, is missing, so a read error is likely. The DNA is omitted, as the CDR3 cannot be located on it reliably, and the CDR3 follows TCRdb's listing. CDR3 amino acids: CASSSPGT. This rearrangement joins TRBV11-3 to TRBJ2-7; the table's D call TRBD1 went unverified against the DNA. CDR1 SGHNT and CDR2 YENEEA come from the germline V gene. Ends included, the CDR3 has 8 residues.

V gene TRBV19 combines with J gene TRBJ1-5; D is unclear. Trimming took 3 bases from V and 9 from J, leaving 9 bases between them. The CDR3 is 12 residues long. Germline V CDR1 and CDR2: LNHDA, SQIVND (reference sequence). DNA of the CDR3: TGTGCCAGTAGTATGCCGGGTGGGCCCCAGCATTTT. Its translation: CASSMPGGPQHF.

This rearrangement joins TRBV5-1 to TRBJ2-3; possibly TRBD2 for D (5 bases). The CDR3 covers 15 residues. V gave up 2 bases and J gave up 2 bases, with 12 bases separating them. Germline assignment: CDR1 SGHRS and CDR2 YFSETQ. The CDR3 loop is CASSLVARATDTQYF. The CDR3 DNA is TGCGCCAGCAGCTTAGTAGCGCGGGCCACAGATACGCAGTATTTT.

Comments on this clonotype: It may be a read error: a sequence one base away is much more abundant. The chain carries TRBV30 and TRBJ1-2, with TRBD1 as a possible D gene (5 bases). Germline V gene lookup returns CDR1 GTSNPN and CDR2 SVGIG (reference sequence). This CDR3 spans 12 amino acids. CDR3 protein: CDWSVGGRGYTF. CDR3 sequence (DNA): TGTGACTGGAGTGTTGGGGGACGCGGCTACACCTTC.

This rearrangement joins TRBV24-1 to TRBJ1-2; TRBD1 is a possible D gene (5 bases). V lost 8 bases to trimming and J lost 4 bases, with 16 bases between them. The CDR3 totals 14 residues. CDR1 and CDR2 (germline): KGHDR, SFDVKD. CDR3 in amino acids: CATIEGCPFYGYTF. In DNA, the CDR3 is TGTGCCACCATTGAGGGGTGCCCCTTCTATGGCTACACCTTC.

This clonotype was detected only once. A read error may account for a junction end that differs from germline. V is TRBV2 and J is TRBJ2-1, with 11 bases that match TRBD2. Per germline, CDR1 SNHLY and CDR2 FYNNEI. CDR3 length: 15 residues. Here the CDR3 reads CASSLDSGGAGEQLF. CDR3 in DNA: TGTGCCAGCAGTTTGGATAGCGGGGGGGCCGGGGAGCAGCTCTTC.

This clonotype was picked up a small number of times. A much larger clonotype is one base distant, so this may be a read error. This sequence joins TRBV19 and TRBJ1-1; 7 bases map to TRBD1. The CDR3 contains 16 residues. J gave up 0 bases and V 5 bases, and 9 bases lay outside the gene matches. Germline V gives CDR1 LNHDA, CDR2 SQIVND (reference sequence). The CDR3 coding sequence is TGTGCCAGTAGTCCCCGGACAGGCATTGTGAACACTGAAGCTTTCTTT. Translation: CASSPRTGIVNTEAFF.

V is TRBV9 and J is TRBJ2-7; D ambiguous. This CDR3 region has 16 residues. V was clipped by 0 bases and J by 1 base, with 14 bases between them. In germline, CDR1 is SGDLS, CDR2 YYNGEE. CDR3 protein: CASSVGGISFSYEQYF. CDR3 nucleotides: TGTGCCAGCAGCGTAGGCGGCATCTCCTTTTCCTACGAGCAGTACTTC.

As regards this clonotype: A much larger clone lies one base from this, so it may be a read error. The V call is TRBV5-1, the J call TRBJ1-1; 9 bases match TRBD1. The germline CDR1 and CDR2 sequences are SGHRS and YFSETQ. This CDR3 contains 15 residues. The CDR3 DNA follows: TGCACCAGCAGCTTAACAGGGGGCTGGGGCACTGAAGCTTTCTTT. The encoded protein is CTSSLTGGWGTEAFF.

There are many counts of this clonotype. CDR3 DNA: TGTGCCATTAGACAGGCCGTAAATCAGCCCCAGCATTTT. Translated: CAIRQAVNQPQHF. V and J are TRBV10-3 and TRBJ1-5; tentative D call: TRBD1 (6 bases). Trimming shortened V by 9 bases and J by 4 bases, and 13 bases separated the two germline ends. In germline, CDR1 is ENHRY, CDR2 SYGVKD. The CDR3 extends over 13 amino acids.